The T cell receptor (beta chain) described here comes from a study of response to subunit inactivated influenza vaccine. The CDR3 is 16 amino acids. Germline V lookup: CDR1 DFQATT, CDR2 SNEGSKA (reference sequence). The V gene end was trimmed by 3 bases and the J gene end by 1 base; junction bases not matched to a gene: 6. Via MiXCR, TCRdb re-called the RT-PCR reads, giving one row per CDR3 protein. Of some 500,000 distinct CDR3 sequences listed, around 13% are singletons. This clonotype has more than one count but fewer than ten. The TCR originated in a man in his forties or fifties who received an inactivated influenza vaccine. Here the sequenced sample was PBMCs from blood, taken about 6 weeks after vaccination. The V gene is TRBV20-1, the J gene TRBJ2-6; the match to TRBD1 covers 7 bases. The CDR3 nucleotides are TGCAGTGCTAGCTACAGGGGAAGTTCTGGGGCCAACGTCCTGACTTTC. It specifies CSASYRGSSGANVLTF.